These 9 T cell receptor beta chains share one sample of origin, sequenced in a study of blood T cell repertoires in COVID-19. Method: immunoSEQ multiplex PCR; TCRdb's copy keeps in-frame clones and lacks some. The profile covers roughly 160,000 clones, with roughly 85% appearing a single time and about 8.2% taken by the ten largest. Sequencing was carried out using peripheral blood. All receptors derive from a man aged 60-69 years with acute or convalescent COVID-19.

V is TRBV3-1 (or the pseudogene TRBV3-2) and J is TRBJ2-7; 7 nucleotides match TRBD2. Germline V gene sequence: CDR1 LGHDT, CDR2 YNNKEL (reference sequence). CDR3 size: 17 residues. The junction had 17 bases not matched to a gene; V was cut back by 3 bases and J by 6 bases. CDR3 in amino acids: CASSHSVSGGSGSEQYF. CDR3 bases: TGTGCCAGCAGCCACTCCGTATCCGGCGGGAGCGGGTCCGAGCAGTACTTC.

The V and J genes are TRBV10-3 and TRBJ1-1; 7 bases are shared with TRBD1. The V segment lost 6 bases and the J segment 7 bases; nucleotides outside the gene matches: 8. This CDR3 has 13 residues. CDR1 is ENHRY, CDR2 SYGVKD, per germline. The CDR3 protein is CAIRIDRASEAFF. Written as DNA, the CDR3 is TGTGCCATCAGGATCGACAGGGCGAGTGAAGCTTTCTTT.

A remark on this clone: Compared with germline, one end of the junction differs, possibly owing to a read error. The chain has TRBV3-1 (or the pseudogene TRBV3-2) and TRBJ2-1; 7 bases line up with TRBD2. The CDR3 spans 13 residues. CDR1 and CDR2 from the germline V gene are LGHDT and YNNKEL (reference sequence). CDR3 sequence (DNA): TGTGCCAGCAGCCTCTATGGTGGGAGGGTAGGGGTCTTC. Translation gives CASSLYGGRVGVF.

The genes are TRBV28 and TRBJ1-2; D unclear. Trimming took off 4 bases at V and 4 bases at J, with 7 bases between the two ends. The germline gives CDR1 MDHEN, CDR2 SYDVKM. The CDR3 spans 12 residues. Here the CDR3 reads CASSWAGYGYTF. DNA of the CDR3: TGTGCCAGCAGTTGGGCAGGCTATGGCTACACCTTC.

This clone was counted a single time. The J gene is TRBJ1-1, the V gene TRBV7-3, with 9 bases identical to TRBD1. Germline CDR1 and CDR2: SGHTA and FQGTGA. J gave up 1 base and V 5 bases, and 5 bases lay outside the gene matches. The CDR3 sequence is 15 residues long. CDR3 in DNA: TGTGCCAGCAGCCCCGACAGGGGGGCGAACACTGAAGCTTTCTTT. Its translation is CASSPDRGANTEAFF. The full variable domain, with the rest looked up from reference TRBV7-3 and TRBJ1-1, is GAGVSQTPSNKVTEKGKYVELRCDPISGHTALYWYRQSLGQGPEFLIYFQGTGAADDSGLPNDRFFAVRPEGSVSTLKIQRTERGDSAVYLCASSPDRGANTEAFFGQGTRLTVV.

The V and J genes are TRBV7-8 and TRBJ2-4, with TRBD1 matching 9 bases. The CDR3 runs 20 residues. The J segment lost 0 bases and the V segment lost 2 bases, leaving 14 bases of the junction unmatched. Germline V gene sequence: CDR1 SGHVS, CDR2 FQNEAQ. CDR3 nucleotides: TGTGCCAGCAGCTTATCCCGGGACAGGGACATCCAACTAGCCAAAAACATTCAGTACTTC. Translated, it gives CASSLSRDRDIQLAKNIQYF.

Only one count was recorded for this clone. The chain combines TRBV9 with TRBJ2-2; D gene unclear. Trimming took off 4 bases at V and 2 bases at J, with 9 bases between the two ends. The CDR3 sequence is 14 residues long. Germline-derived CDR1 and CDR2 are SGDLS and YYNGEE. As DNA, the CDR3 is TGTGCCAGCAGCTCGACACCTAACACCGGGGAGCTGTTTTTT. Encoded protein: CASSSTPNTGELFF.

The chain couples TRBV5-6 to TRBJ2-5; 8 nucleotides align to TRBD2. V lost 2 bases, J lost 6 bases, and 6 bases stayed unmatched. This CDR3 is built from 14 residues. Per the germline V gene, CDR1 is SGHDT and CDR2 is YYEEEE. CDR3 bases: TGTGCCAGCAGCTTAGGGACTAGGGTACAGACCCAGTACTTC. Its protein is CASSLGTRVQTQYF.

This chain connects TRBV7-3 to TRBJ1-1, with D perhaps TRBD1 (5 bases). CDR1 is SGHTA, CDR2 FQGTGA, per germline. V was pared by 2 bases and J by 5 bases, with 15 bases between. The CDR3 is made up of 15 amino acids. This CDR3 is CASSLWGGSGTEAFF. CDR3 in DNA: TGTGCCAGCAGCTTATGGGGGGGTTCAGGGACTGAAGCTTTCTTT.